This TCR beta chain was profiled in a study of CD4 T cells in relation to SARS-CoV-2 and coronaviruses. In the study overall: TCR beta CDR3s were sequenced after roughly nine-day antigen culture of PBMCs. The HLA restriction of the shared crossreactive spike epitopes was mapped.

Regarding this clone: The antigen remains unidentified.

Study-level points and caveats: In around three fifths of donors, memory CD4+ clonotypes crossrecognized SARS-CoV-2 and at least one common cold coronavirus spike.

There are 13 residues in the CDR3. Germline CDR1 DFQATT, CDR2 SNEGSKA (reference sequence). V was clipped by 3 bases and J by 3 bases, with 11 bases between them. Unexposed donor CD4+ T cells date from 2011-2018, before the COVID-19 pandemic. The cells were cultured for over eight days before CD4+ T cells were isolated. Unexposed-donor CD4+ T cells were probed with SARS-CoV-2 S/N and four cold-coronavirus spikes, cells permitting. Some clones are missing from TCRdb's copy, which holds only in-frame ones; the method was immunoSEQ multiplex PCR. The profile covers approximately 17,000 clones, with 75% to 85% appearing a single time and roughly 16% taken by the ten largest.

The sequenced sample consisted of CD4+ T cells from PBMCs, cultured in vitro. The V and J genes are TRBV20-1 and TRBJ1-1; D ambiguous. The sequence was obtained from a human donor in good health. CDR3 amino acids: CSASPRLDTEAFF. CDR3 nucleotide sequence: TGCAGTGCTAGTCCCCGCTTAGACACTGAAGCTTTCTTT.